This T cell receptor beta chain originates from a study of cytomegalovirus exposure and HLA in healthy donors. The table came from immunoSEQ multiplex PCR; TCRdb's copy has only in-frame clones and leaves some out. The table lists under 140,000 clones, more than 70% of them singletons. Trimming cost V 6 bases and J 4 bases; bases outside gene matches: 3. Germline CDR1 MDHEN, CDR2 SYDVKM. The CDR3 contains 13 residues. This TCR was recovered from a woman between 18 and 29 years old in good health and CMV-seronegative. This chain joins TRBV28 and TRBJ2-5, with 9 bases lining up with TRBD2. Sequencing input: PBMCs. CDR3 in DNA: TGTGCCAGCAGCTGGACTAGCGCAGAGACCCAGTACTTC. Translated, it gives CASSWTSAETQYF.